This TCR beta chain came from a study of cytomegalovirus exposure and HLA in healthy donors. Concerning this clone itself: As yet, its antigen is unknown.

General study results and limits: Based on reports, TCR beta sequences accurately predicted HLA-A and HLA-B alleles for most subjects. The study designated 160 or so TCR beta chains cytomegalovirus-associated. Follow-up analysis seemed to connect common viral pathogens with several of the most significant clusters identified.

Researchers ran the PCR with 60 Vbeta and 13 Jbeta primers. As processed by the authors: A later analysis counted 70 million to 85 million unique TCR beta chains, about 10 million shared. Clones were sequenced by immunoSEQ multiplex PCR, and TCRdb holds only the in-frame ones, with some missing. That table gives V, J and clone size, and the DNA gave D and trimming. The sample shows 220,000 or so clones, 75% to 85% of them seen only once. Specimen: PBMCs. This receptor was taken from a woman aged 40 to 50 in good health and CMV-seronegative.

The CDR3 DNA reads as TGTGCCAGTACCCGACAGGGGTCGAGTCAGCCCCAGCATTTT. It translates to CASTRQGSSQPQHF. V gene TRBV19 combines with J gene TRBJ1-5; 8 bases align to TRBD1. V lost 7 bases to trimming and J lost 6 bases; unmatched junction nucleotides: 8. The germline gives CDR1 LNHDA, CDR2 SQIVND (reference sequence). CDR3 length: 14 residues.